A selection of T cell receptor beta chains follows, all from one sample in a study of response to subunit inactivated influenza vaccine. TCRdb re-called the RT-PCR reads through MiXCR, storing one row per CDR3 protein. The sample includes hundreds of thousands of distinct CDR3 sequences, 14% of them seen just once. Sequencing used PBMCs from blood, obtained 14 to 15 days before vaccination. Receptors were obtained from a man aged 50 to 60 who received an inactivated influenza vaccine. Both conserved end residues are part of each CDR3. Each record gives: D gene, J gene, V gene, clone size, CDR3 protein, CDR3 DNA. D genes are given only for firm matches. A row's size may be missing; if present it is once, few, many or a size class.

TRBD2,TRBJ2-1,TRBV11-2,few,CASSLGGLAGVDEQFF,TGTGCCAGCAGCTTAGGAGGACTAGCGGGGGTGGATGAGCAGTTCTTC
.,TRBJ2-5,TRBV30,many,CAWSVGRREVETQYF,TGTGCCTGGAGTGTAGGCCGCAGGGAGGTAGAGACCCAGTACTTC
.,TRBJ2-7,TRBV4-2,.,CAMGPGPGCPQYF,TGTGCCATGGGCCCCGGGCCCGGCTGCCCGCAGTACTTC
.,TRBJ2-2,TRBV15,.,CATSRRTPGESTGELFF,TGTGCCACCAGCAGACGGACGCCAGGGGAGAGCACCGGGGAGCTGTTTTTT
.,TRBJ2-1,TRBV5-8,few,CASSDFTDEQFF,TGTGCCAGCAGCGATTTCACGGATGAGCAGTTCTTC
TRBD1,TRBJ2-7,TRBV12-3/TRBV12-4,few,CASSSGTGGAWAYEQYF,TGTGCCAGCAGTTCCGGGACAGGGGGCGCCTGGGCCTACGAGCAGTACTTC
.,TRBJ2-3,TRBV29-1,.,CSVAGRNTDTQYF,TGCAGCGTTGCGGGACGGAACACAGATACGCAGTATTTT
.,TRBJ2-7,TRBV7-2,.,CASSLDSHGLYEQYF,TGTGCCAGCAGCTTAGACTCCCACGGACTCTACGAGCAGTACTTC
TRBD1,TRBJ2-1,TRBV14,.,CASSQATPGQSKQFF,TGTGCCAGCAGCCAAGCAACTCCGGGACAGAGTAAGCAGTTCTTC
.,TRBJ2-3,TRBV5-1,.,CASSLAVYGESTDTQYF,TGCGCCAGCAGCTTGGCGGTGTATGGAGAGTCCACAGATACGCAGTATTTT
.,TRBJ2-7,TRBV5-1,few,CASSVPGPPYVQYF,TGCGCCAGCAGCGTACCAGGACCCCCCTACGTGCAGTACTTC
.,TRBJ2-5,TRBV5-1,.,CASSLIGSGRAETQYF,TGCGCCAGCAGCTTGATCGGTAGCGGTAGAGCCGAGACCCAGTACTTC
.,TRBJ1-6,TRBV5-1,.,CASSLAGGGASPLHF,TGCGCCAGCAGCTTGGCCGGCGGGGGGGCTTCACCCCTCCACTTT
TRBD2,TRBJ2-5,TRBV18,few,CASSPTAGDIQETQYF,TGTGCCAGCTCACCCACCGCGGGGGATATTCAAGAGACCCAGTACTTC
.,TRBJ2-3,TRBV10-3,.,CAISADRRNTDTQYF,TGTGCCATCAGTGCCGACAGGAGAAACACAGATACGCAGTATTTT
.,TRBJ2-7,TRBV6-2/TRBV6-3,few,CASSTGTNAYEQYF,TGTGCCAGCAGTACCGGGACAAATGCCTACGAGCAGTACTTC
.,TRBJ1-1,TRBV5-4,.,CASSSGVANTEAFF,TGTGCCAGCAGCTCCGGGGTTGCGAACACTGAAGCTTTCTTT
TRBD2,TRBJ2-7,TRBV11-2,few,CASSLYPGLAGGPIVAEQYF,TGTGCCAGCAGCTTATACCCGGGACTAGCGGGAGGGCCAATCGTGGCCGAGCAGTACTTC
.,TRBJ1-2,TRBV7-2,.,CASSLVVGDYGYTF,TGTGCCAGCAGCTTAGTCGTGGGTGACTATGGCTACACCTTC
TRBD1,TRBJ1-4,TRBV9,.,CASSSTGKDEKLFF,TGTGCCAGCAGCTCGACAGGGAAGGATGAAAAACTGTTTTTT
.,TRBJ1-1,TRBV19,few,CASSTQGIAEAFF,TGTGCCAGTAGCACGCAGGGTATCGCTGAAGCTTTCTTT
.,TRBJ2-5,TRBV12-3/TRBV12-4,.,CASSLTSRAQYF,TGTGCCAGCAGTCTAACTAGCAGGGCCCAGTACTTC
TRBD2,TRBJ2-7,TRBV3-1,.,CASSPLEGGSEQYF,TGTGCCAGCAGCCCCCTAGAGGGAGGGAGCGAGCAGTACTTC
.,TRBJ2-2,TRBV12-3/TRBV12-4,.,CASSLVGRLPGELFF,TGTGCCAGCAGTTTAGTCGGGAGACTCCCCGGGGAGCTGTTTTTT
.,TRBJ2-1,TRBV27,.,CASSLWQTYNEQFF,TGTGCCAGCAGTTTATGGCAGACGTACAATGAGCAGTTCTTC
.,TRBJ2-1,TRBV6-4,.,CASSESFSSSYNEQFF,TGTGCCAGCAGTGAGTCGTTCTCGAGCTCCTACAATGAGCAGTTCTTC
.,TRBJ1-3,TRBV28,.,CASRRTGTPGNTIYF,TGTGCCAGCAGACGCACCGGGACGCCCGGAAACACCATATATTTT
.,TRBJ2-3,TRBV9,many,CASSATPTDTQYF,TGTGCCAGCAGCGCGACTCCAACAGATACGCAGTATTTT
TRBD2,TRBJ2-3,TRBV7-9,.,CASSLALRGRITDTQYF,TGTGCCAGCAGCTTAGCGCTACGCGGGAGGATCACAGATACGCAGTATTTT
.,TRBJ2-3,TRBV7-2,many,CASSPNSRTDTQYF,TGTGCCAGCAGCCCCAATTCTAGAACAGATACGCAGTATTTT
.,TRBJ2-7,TRBV20-1,.,CSARTLGGVSYEQYF,TGCAGTGCTCGAACCCTGGGGGGTGTCAGTTACGAGCAGTACTTC
TRBD1,TRBJ2-2,TRBV6-2/TRBV6-3,.,CASSQSGGFTGELFF,TGTGCCAGCAGCCAGTCAGGGGGATTCACCGGGGAGCTGTTTTTT
TRBD1,TRBJ2-1,TRBV20-1,.,CSAREDLGQTYNEQFF,TGCAGTGCTAGGGAGGATTTGGGACAGACTTACAATGAACAGTTCTTC
.,TRBJ2-5,TRBV24-1,.,CATHRRTRGTQYF,TGTGCCACCCATAGGCGGACAAGGGGGACCCAGTACTTC
.,TRBJ2-3,TRBV5-1,.,CASSFSRGGTDTQYF,TGCGCCAGCAGCTTCAGCAGGGGTGGCACAGATACGCAGTATTTT
TRBD2,TRBJ2-7,TRBV5-1,.,CASSLGGREHEQYF,TGCGCCAGCAGCTTGGGCGGGAGGGAACACGAGCAGTACTTC
.,TRBJ2-7,TRBV2,few,CASSEAGGFSYEQYF,TGTGCCAGCAGTGAAGCCGGAGGGTTTTCCTACGAGCAGTACTTC
.,TRBJ2-5,TRBV20-1,few,CSASWGMNQETQYF,TGCAGTGCTAGCTGGGGAATGAACCAAGAGACCCAGTACTTC
.,TRBJ2-3,TRBV10-3,few,CAISPDPTDTQYF,TGTGCCATCAGTCCTGACCCCACAGATACGCAGTATTTT
TRBD1,TRBJ2-7,TRBV6-1,few,CASSPTKPGQGSYEQYF,TGTGCCAGCTCCCCCACGAAACCGGGACAGGGCTCCTACGAGCAGTACTTC
.,TRBJ2-5,TRBV20-1,.,CSASREWETQYF,TGCAGTGCTAGCCGGGAGTGGGAGACCCAGTACTTC
TRBD1,TRBJ2-2,TRBV24-1,few,CATSDTTRGSTAGELFF,TGTGCCACCAGTGATACGACCAGGGGGAGTACAGCCGGGGAGCTGTTTTTT
.,TRBJ2-1,TRBV29-1,many,CSVARQSYNEQFF,TGCAGCGTTGCCAGACAGTCATACAATGAGCAGTTCTTC
TRBD2,TRBJ2-4,TRBV20-1,.,CSAARGGIGKNIQYF,TGCAGTGCCGCCCGGGGAGGGATAGGCAAAAACATTCAGTACTTC
.,TRBJ2-5,TRBV7-2,few,CASSQAGALQETQYF,TGTGCCAGCAGCCAGGCAGGTGCTTTGCAAGAGACCCAGTACTTC
.,TRBJ2-6,TRBV7-3,few,CASSVQGTAGANVLTF,TGTGCCAGCAGCGTACAGGGGACTGCTGGGGCCAACGTCCTGACTTTC
.,TRBJ2-2,TRBV4-2,.,CASSQDQRPDTGELFF,TGTGCCAGCAGCCAAGACCAGCGGCCTGACACCGGGGAGCTGTTTTTT
.,TRBJ2-6,TRBV5-1,few,CASSYPISGANVLTF,TGCGCCAGCAGTTACCCAATCTCTGGGGCCAACGTCCTGACTTTC
.,TRBJ1-2,TRBV28,.,CASSSEVGAQNYGYTF,TGTGCCAGCAGTTCGGAGGTGGGGGCGCAGAACTATGGCTACACCTTC
TRBD2,TRBJ2-1,TRBV18,many,CASSPLAGGTNEQFF,TGTGCCAGCTCACCTCTAGCGGGAGGGACGAATGAGCAGTTCTTC
.,TRBJ2-2,TRBV7-9,many,CASSGRNTGELFF,TGTGCCAGCAGCGGGAGAAACACCGGGGAGCTGTTTTTT
.,TRBJ2-3,TRBV5-1,.,CASSSRGGAEGDTQYF,TGCGCCAGCAGCTCGAGGGGGGGAGCCGAGGGAGATACGCAGTATTTT
.,TRBJ2-1,TRBV24-1,few,CATSDSTRGDNEQFF,TGTGCCACCAGTGACTCCACCCGGGGAGACAATGAGCAGTTCTTC
.,TRBJ1-2,TRBV2,few,CASSERQGGNGYTF,TGTGCCAGCAGTGAAAGGCAGGGCGGCAATGGCTACACCTTC
.,TRBJ2-3,TRBV5-1,many,CASSSTPGGTSDTQYF,TGCGCCAGCAGCTCAACCCCCGGAGGGACCTCAGATACGCAGTATTTT
.,TRBJ2-1,TRBV5-1,few,CASRIQEVAYNEQFF,TGCGCCAGCAGAATCCAGGAGGTAGCCTACAATGAGCAGTTCTTC
TRBD2,TRBJ2-3,TRBV7-9,.,CASSPPAGGDTQYF,TGTGCCAGCAGCCCACCAGCGGGGGGAGATACGCAGTATTTT
TRBD2,TRBJ2-1,TRBV18,few,CASSPRLAGTVNEQFF,TGTGCCAGCTCACCAAGACTAGCGGGGACGGTCAATGAGCAGTTCTTC